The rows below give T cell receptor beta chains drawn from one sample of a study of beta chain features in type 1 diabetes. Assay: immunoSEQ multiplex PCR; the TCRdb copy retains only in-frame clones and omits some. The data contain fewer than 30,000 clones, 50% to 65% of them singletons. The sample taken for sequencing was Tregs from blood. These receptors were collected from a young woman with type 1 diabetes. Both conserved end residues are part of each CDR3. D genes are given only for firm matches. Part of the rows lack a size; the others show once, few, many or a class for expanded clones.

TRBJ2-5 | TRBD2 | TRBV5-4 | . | CASSLAGVETQYF | TGTGCCAGCAGTCTAGCGGGAGTGGAGACCCAGTACTTC
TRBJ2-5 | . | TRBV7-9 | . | CASRRDTQETQYF | TGTGCCAGCAGGAGGGACACGCAAGAGACCCAGTACTTC
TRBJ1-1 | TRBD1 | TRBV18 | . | CASSPVDRDTEAFF | TGTGCCAGCTCACCCGTGGACAGGGATACTGAAGCTTTCTTT
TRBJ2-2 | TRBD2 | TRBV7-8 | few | CASSSRDYGNTGELFF | TGTGCCAGCAGCAGCCGGGACTATGGGAACACCGGGGAGCTGTTTTTT
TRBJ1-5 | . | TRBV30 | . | CAWSGRWPPQHF | TGTGCCTGGTCAGGGAGGTGGCCGCCCCAGCATTTT
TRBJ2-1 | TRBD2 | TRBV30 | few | CAWRGRGGPSGGSNEQFF | TGTGCCTGGAGGGGGAGGGGCGGGCCTAGCGGCGGCAGCAATGAGCAGTTCTTC
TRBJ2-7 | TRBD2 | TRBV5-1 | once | CASKGGSTSYEQYF | TGCGCCAGCAAAGGCGGGAGTACGTCCTACGAGCAGTACTTC
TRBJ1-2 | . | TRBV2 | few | CASSEAAPGYTF | TGTGCCAGCAGTGAGGCCGCCCCGGGCTACACCTTC
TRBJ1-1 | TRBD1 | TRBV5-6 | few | CASSKTGGTEAFF | TGTGCCAGCAGCAAAACAGGGGGCACTGAAGCTTTCTTT
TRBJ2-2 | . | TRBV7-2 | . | CASSLGVVAGELFF | TGTGCCAGCAGCTTAGGAGTCGTGGCCGGGGAGCTGTTTTTT
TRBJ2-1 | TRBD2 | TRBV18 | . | CASSPRLAGGEQFF | TGTGCCAGCTCACCGCGGCTAGCGGGAGGTGAGCAGTTCTTC
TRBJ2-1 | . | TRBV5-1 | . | CASSWGVDSSSDEQFF | TGCGCCAGCAGCTGGGGGGTGGACTCTTCGTCTGATGAGCAGTTCTTC
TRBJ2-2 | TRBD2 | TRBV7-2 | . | CASSLITGLAYSNTGELFF | TGTGCCAGCAGCCTAATCACGGGACTAGCCTACTCGAACACCGGGGAGCTGTTTTTT
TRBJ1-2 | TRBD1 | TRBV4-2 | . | CASRQGQGVDYGYTF | TGTGCCAGCAGACAGGGACAGGGAGTCGACTATGGCTACACCTTC
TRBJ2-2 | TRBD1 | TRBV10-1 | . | CASSTGDTGELFF | TGCGCCAGCAGTACAGGGGATACCGGGGAGCTGTTTTTT
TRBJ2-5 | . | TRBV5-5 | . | CASSVQGQETQYF | TGTGCCAGCAGCGTACAGGGTCAAGAGACCCAGTACTTC
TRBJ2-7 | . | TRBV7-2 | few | CASSLQDSYEQYF | TGTGCCAGCAGCTTACAGGACTCCTACGAGCAGTACTTC
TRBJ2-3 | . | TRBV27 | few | CASSGDDRKTQYF | TGTGCCAGCAGCGGAGATGACAGGAAAACGCAGTATTTT
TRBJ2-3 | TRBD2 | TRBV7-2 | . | CASSLGLAADTQYF | TGTGCCAGCAGCCTTGGACTAGCGGCAGATACGCAGTATTTT
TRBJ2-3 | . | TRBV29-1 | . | CSVSAGRREDTQYF | TGCAGCGTGTCTGCGGGTCGGCGTGAAGATACGCAGTATTTT
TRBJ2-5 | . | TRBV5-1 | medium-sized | CASSTLGLTEETQYF | TGCGCCAGCAGCACCCTGGGGCTGACCGAAGAGACCCAGTACTTC
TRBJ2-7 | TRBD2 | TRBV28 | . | CASRTSGHYEQYF | TGTGCCAGCAGGACTAGCGGGCACTACGAGCAGTACTTC
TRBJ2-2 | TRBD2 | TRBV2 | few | CASSKLLAGGNANTGELFF | TGTGCCAGCAGTAAATTACTAGCGGGAGGTAACGCGAACACCGGGGAGCTGTTTTTT
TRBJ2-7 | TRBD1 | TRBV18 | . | CASSPVIGQVTTYEQYF | TGTGCCAGCTCACCAGTTATTGGACAGGTTACTACCTACGAGCAGTACTTC
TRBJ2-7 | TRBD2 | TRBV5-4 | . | CASSISGPSYEQYF | TGTGCCAGCAGCATTAGCGGGCCCTCCTACGAGCAGTACTTC
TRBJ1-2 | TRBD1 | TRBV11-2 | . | CASSPGQDYGYTF | TGTGCCAGCAGCCCCGGACAGGACTATGGCTACACCTTC
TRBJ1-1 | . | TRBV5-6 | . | CASSFGGNTEAFF | TGTGCCAGCAGCTTTGGAGGGAACACTGAAGCTTTCTTT
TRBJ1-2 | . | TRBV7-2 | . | CASRLGGDGGYTF | TGTGCCAGCAGACTCGGGGGGGACGGGGGCTACACCTTC
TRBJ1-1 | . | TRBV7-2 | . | CASSLGTASRNTEAFF | TGTGCCAGCAGCTTAGGTACAGCCAGTCGGAACACTGAAGCTTTCTTT
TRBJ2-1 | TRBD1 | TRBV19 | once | CASNRQGANEQFF | TGTGCCAGTAATAGACAGGGGGCCAATGAGCAGTTCTTC
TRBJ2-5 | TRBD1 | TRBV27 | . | CASRGQGSRGETQYF | TGTGCCAGCAGAGGACAGGGCTCCCGTGGGGAGACCCAGTACTTC
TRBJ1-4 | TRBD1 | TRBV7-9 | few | CASSIWTGGRTNEKLFF | TGTGCCAGCAGCATCTGGACAGGGGGACGAACTAATGAAAAACTGTTTTTT
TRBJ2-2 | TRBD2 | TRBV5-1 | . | CASTGTSGSGTGELFF | TGCGCCAGCACCGGGACTAGCGGGAGTGGGACCGGGGAGCTGTTTTTT
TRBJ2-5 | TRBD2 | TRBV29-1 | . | CSVPFAGGQETQYF | TGCAGCGTTCCCTTCGCGGGAGGGCAAGAGACCCAGTACTTC
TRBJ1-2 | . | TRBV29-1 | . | CSTFDSTNYGYTF | TGCAGCACCTTCGACAGTACTAACTATGGCTACACCTTC
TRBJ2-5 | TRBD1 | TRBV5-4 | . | CASSLVGGETQYF | TGTGCCAGCAGCTTGGTAGGGGGCGAGACCCAGTACTTC
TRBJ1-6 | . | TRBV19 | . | CASSKVGSNSPLHF | TGTGCCAGCTCTAAGGTGGGCAGCAATTCACCCCTCCACTTT
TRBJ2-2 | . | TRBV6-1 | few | CASRFTGTTGELFF | TGTGCCAGCAGGTTTACAGGGACGACGGGGGAGCTGTTTTTT
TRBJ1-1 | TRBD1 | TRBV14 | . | CASSQLQRTGRNTEAFF | TGTGCCAGCAGCCAACTACAACGGACAGGGAGGAACACTGAAGCTTTCTTT
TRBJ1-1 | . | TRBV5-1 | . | CASSKWGDLNTEAFF | TGCGCCAGCAGTAAATGGGGGGACTTGAACACTGAAGCTTTCTTT
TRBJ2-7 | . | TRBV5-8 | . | CASSFPSREYEQYF | TGTGCCAGCAGCTTTCCATCTAGAGAGTACGAGCAGTACTTC
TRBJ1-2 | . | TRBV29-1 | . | CSVDEYGYTF | TGCAGCGTTGACGAGTATGGCTACACCTTC
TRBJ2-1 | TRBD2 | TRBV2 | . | CASSGRTGGGIDEQFF | TGTGCCAGCAGTGGGAGGACCGGGGGAGGGATAGATGAGCAGTTCTTC
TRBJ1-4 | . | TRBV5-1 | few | CASSTELREKLFF | TGCGCCAGCAGCACAGAGTTGAGAGAAAAACTGTTTTTT
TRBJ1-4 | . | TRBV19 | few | CASGAGAATNEKLFF | TGTGCCAGTGGGGCAGGGGCGGCAACTAATGAAAAACTGTTTTTT